The TCR beta chain under discussion was sequenced for a study of response to subunit inactivated influenza vaccine. The study's findings and limits: The study's authors posited that every seasonal influenza vaccination enlists few new T cells.

Trimming took 7 bases from V and 0 from J; bases not matched to a gene: 13. The CDR3 has 17 residues. On this clonotype: Antigen: not known.

TCRdb processed the RT-PCR reads anew with MiXCR; each CDR3 protein has one entry. Seen here are 560,000 or so distinct CDR3 sequences, 7.6% observed once, and the top ten hold 10% to 15%. The receptor was isolated from a man aged 50 to 69 who received an inactivated influenza vaccine. The specimen comprised PBMCs from blood, sampled around 25 months after vaccination. The chain uses TRBV12-3 or TRBV12-4 and TRBJ1-2; the match to TRBD1 covers 8 bases. The CDR3 loop is CASTLSGQGKANYGYTF. Written as DNA, the CDR3 is TGTGCCAGCACCCTCTCCGGACAGGGAAAAGCTAACTATGGCTACACCTTC.